Listed below are T cell receptor beta chains from one sample, sequenced in a study of blood T cell repertoires in COVID-19. Profiling relied on immunoSEQ multiplex PCR, and the TCRdb table lists in-frame clones only, not all of them. Counted here are fewer than 350,000 clones, around 90% occurring once; the ten biggest clones make up roughly 1.5%. The sample was PBMCs or T cells enriched from blood (not recorded which). The receptors were gathered from a woman younger than 35 with acute COVID-19. The CDR3 runs from the conserved cysteine through the conserved F or W. Each record gives: J gene, CDR3 length, V gene, CDR3 protein.

TRBJ1-6	12	TRBV27	CASSSGGSPLHF
TRBJ1-5	14	TRBV18	CASSPPGGNQPQHF
TRBJ2-3	15	TRBV9	CASSNSGSWTDTQYF
TRBJ2-7	14	TRBV14	CASSRGGQGYEQYF
TRBJ1-6	15	TRBV11-2	CASNPGGLYNSPLHF
TRBJ2-7	14	TRBV20-1	CSASPQGISYEQYF
TRBJ2-7	15	TRBV27	CASSLSGTGTYEQYF
TRBJ2-7	14	TRBV6-2/TRBV6-3	CASSYSTGGYEQYF
TRBJ2-1	16	TRBV27	CASSLQAASGRYEQFF
TRBJ1-2	16	TRBV7-2	CASSSVMSGMGYGYTF
TRBJ1-4	15	TRBV4-3	CASSLYGGANEKLFF
TRBJ2-7	18	TRBV30	CAWRPGWGGGLESYEQYF
TRBJ1-6	14	TRBV27	CASRIQGIVSPLHF
TRBJ2-2	13	TRBV11-2	CASYVSGTGELFF
TRBJ2-7	15	TRBV14	CASSTNGRGPYEQYF
TRBJ2-7	16	TRBV18	CASSPPYGAGAYEQYF
TRBJ2-1	15	TRBV6-5	CASSPGTVSYNEQFF
TRBJ2-5	13	TRBV6-4	CASSLTPKETQYF
TRBJ2-1	17	TRBV9	CASSVEISGRAFNEQFF
TRBJ2-1	18	TRBV9	CASSVGLAGGHSYNEQFF
TRBJ1-2	16	TRBV12-5	CASGLVGRGINYGYTF
TRBJ1-4	13	TRBV2	CASSIPGVEKLFF
TRBJ2-2	13	TRBV24-1	CATSDLRGGELFF
TRBJ2-3	13	TRBV15	CATKSGSTDTQYF
TRBJ2-1	15	TRBV7-3	CASSPREGMYNEQFF
TRBJ2-7	19	TRBV11-2	CASSGRTGTSGSLSYEQYF
TRBJ2-7	14	TRBV3-1/TRBV3-2	CASSLTGPTYEQYF
TRBJ2-4	15	TRBV5-4	CASSLAGTGGYIQYF
TRBJ1-2	14	TRBV7-2	CASSFGTGGRGYTF
TRBJ2-2	16	TRBV19	CASSKVAGGNTGELFF
TRBJ2-7	14	TRBV7-8	CASSLAGTRMEQYF
TRBJ2-3	16	TRBV5-1	CASSLAYGGAADTQYF
TRBJ1-2	16	TRBV5-1	CASSLAMSQGIYGYTF
TRBJ2-5	14	TRBV7-8	CASSSGQIRETQYF
TRBJ1-5	17	TRBV11-2	CASSLWVGQGFNQPQHF
TRBJ2-7	12	TRBV3-1/TRBV3-2	CASSHLDYEQYF
TRBJ2-7	13	TRBV25-1	CASSELIRGEQYF
TRBJ2-7	12	TRBV5-6	CASKGQDYEQYF
TRBJ2-5	14	TRBV28	CASSLRAGSETQYF
TRBJ1-1	13	TRBV2	CASSEYLNTEAFF
TRBJ1-2	15	TRBV4-2	CASSQDLTGIYGYTF
TRBJ1-1	15	TRBV5-4	CASRRGQEGNTEAFF